A selection of T cell receptor beta chains follows, all from one sample in a study of blood T cell repertoires in COVID-19. TCRdb's copy holds only in-frame clones and misses some; the assay was immunoSEQ multiplex PCR. The sample records 350,000 or so clones, roughly 86% being singletons. The sequenced sample consisted of PBMCs or T cells enriched from blood (not recorded which). The receptors were sampled from a woman in her twenties or thirties who had been exposed to COVID-19. Both conserved end residues are part of each CDR3. D genes are given only for firm matches. Some rows mark clone size as missing; the rest say once, few, many or name a class of expanded clone.

NA TRBJ2-5 NA TRBV2 CASSLGQRETQYF TGTGCCAGCAGCCTCGGACAGCGGGAGACCCAGTACTTC
few TRBJ1-1 TRBD1 TRBV9 CASSVTPGTGYTEAFF TGTGCCAGCAGCGTCACCCCAGGGACAGGGTACACTGAAGCTTTCTTT
once TRBJ2-7 TRBD2 TRBV9 CASSVDSSGREQYF TGTGCCAGCAGCGTAGACTCTAGCGGGAGAGAGCAGTACTTC
NA TRBJ2-2 NA TRBV30 CAWGVPTGELFF TGTGCCTGGGGAGTTCCGACCGGGGAGCTGTTTTTT
NA TRBJ1-5 NA TRBV28 CASSFGGSSSNQPQHF TGTGCCAGCAGTTTCGGAGGGTCCTCAAGCAATCAGCCCCAGCATTTT
NA TRBJ1-4 NA TRBV29-1 CSVEAGMGEKLFF TGCAGCGTTGAGGCGGGAATGGGGGAAAAACTGTTTTTT
NA TRBJ2-5 NA TRBV5-4 CASSLEREAQYF TGTGCCAGCAGCTTGGAAAGGGAGGCCCAGTACTTC
NA TRBJ2-5 NA TRBV12-3/TRBV12-4 CASSFRQGGTQYF TGTGCCAGCAGTTTCAGGCAGGGGGGGACCCAGTACTTC
NA TRBJ2-1 NA TRBV9 CASSPGTYNEQFF TGTGCCAGCAGCCCCGGGACTTACAATGAGCAGTTCTTC
NA TRBJ2-5 TRBD1 TRBV5-4 CASSLRQGQETQYF TGTGCCAGCAGCCTAAGACAGGGACAAGAGACCCAGTACTTC
NA TRBJ2-6 NA TRBV27 CASSLGTFNVLTF TGTGCCAGCAGTTTGGGGACATTTAACGTCCTGACTTTC
NA TRBJ1-1 NA TRBV5-1 CASSLAAGLNTEAFF TGCGCCAGCAGCTTGGCCGCGGGCCTGAACACTGAAGCTTTCTTT
NA TRBJ1-1 TRBD1 TRBV29-1 CSVVGTDTEAFF TGCAGCGTCGTCGGGACAGACACTGAAGCTTTCTTT
NA TRBJ2-7 NA TRBV11-3 CASSFSGPDYEQYF TGTGCCAGCAGCTTCAGCGGGCCAGACTACGAGCAGTACTTC
NA TRBJ2-7 TRBD2 TRBV3-1/TRBV3-2 CASSQGVGAGGLLYEQYF TGTGCCAGCAGCCAAGGGGTTGGGGCGGGGGGACTCCTCTACGAGCAGTACTTC
few TRBJ1-2 NA TRBV19 CASTDNNYGYTF TGTGCCAGTACCGACAATAACTATGGCTACACCTTC
NA TRBJ1-1 NA TRBV28 CASSFYRSMNTEAFF TGTGCCAGCAGTTTTTACAGGTCCATGAACACTGAAGCTTTCTTT
NA TRBJ2-1 NA TRBV18 CASSPRIADYNEQFF TGTGCCAGCTCACCACGTATAGCGGACTACAATGAGCAGTTCTTC
NA TRBJ2-2 TRBD1 TRBV6-4 CASSGTGDTGELFF TGTGCCAGCAGTGGGACAGGGGACACCGGGGAGCTGTTTTTT
NA TRBJ2-3 TRBD2 TRBV5-1 CASSSARTSGTTDTQYF TGCGCCAGCAGCTCCGCCCGGACTAGCGGGACCACAGATACGCAGTATTTT
NA TRBJ1-2 TRBD1 TRBV7-9 CASSLQGVVYGYTF TGTGCCAGCAGCCTACAGGGGGTAGTCTATGGCTACACCTTC
NA TRBJ1-2 TRBD1 TRBV6-6 CASSRGQGDYGYTF TGTGCCAGCAGCCGGGGACAGGGGGACTATGGCTACACCTTC
few TRBJ2-3 NA TRBV5-1 CASSQSTDTQYF TGCGCCAGCAGTCAGAGCACAGATACGCAGTATTTT
NA TRBJ2-1 NA TRBV7-3 CASSLVPLGSYNEQFF TGTGCCAGCAGCTTAGTACCTTTGGGCAGCTACAATGAGCAGTTCTTC
NA TRBJ1-5 NA TRBV10-3 CAISRDPNQPQHF TGTGCCATCAGCCGGGATCCTAATCAGCCCCAGCATTTT
NA TRBJ2-3 NA TRBV2 CASTQGSQYF TGTGCCAGCACCCAGGGATCGCAGTATTTT
NA TRBJ2-3 NA TRBV29-1 CSVDQGGRAADTQYF TGCAGCGTTGATCAAGGGGGGAGGGCCGCAGATACGCAGTATTTT
NA TRBJ2-7 TRBD2 TRBV19 CASSMLAGVNEQYF TGTGCCAGTAGTATGCTAGCGGGAGTAAACGAGCAGTACTTC
NA TRBJ2-7 TRBD1 TRBV28 CASSTRQGAYEQYF TGTGCCAGCAGTACCCGACAGGGAGCGTACGAGCAGTACTTC
NA TRBJ1-2 TRBD1 TRBV3-1/TRBV3-2 CASSPPGQAYGYTF TGTGCCAGCAGCCCACCGGGACAGGCCTATGGCTACACCTTC
NA TRBJ2-2 TRBD2 TRBV9 CASSVLTTSSTGELFF TGTGCCAGCAGCGTACTAACGACTAGCAGCACCGGGGAGCTGTTTTTT
NA TRBJ1-6 NA TRBV7-9 CASSLREPGSPLHF TGTGCCAGCAGCCTGCGGGAGCCGGGTTCACCCCTCCACTTT
NA TRBJ1-1 NA TRBV28 CASTVGGLNTEAFF TGTGCCAGCACCGTCGGGGGTTTGAACACTGAAGCTTTCTTT
NA TRBJ2-2 TRBD1 TRBV12-5 CASGLAAGTGARLDTGELFF TGTGCTAGTGGTTTGGCCGCCGGGACAGGTGCCCGACTCGACACCGGGGAGCTGTTTTTT
NA TRBJ2-5 TRBD2 TRBV27 CASSWGLAGEATQYF TGTGCCAGCAGTTGGGGACTAGCGGGAGAAGCGACCCAGTACTTC
NA TRBJ1-4 TRBD1 TRBV5-1 CASSWGDRGVSNEKLFF TGCGCCAGCAGCTGGGGCGACAGGGGGGTTTCTAATGAAAAACTGTTTTTT
NA TRBJ1-5 TRBD1 TRBV2 CASKEQGGNQPQHF TGTGCCAGCAAAGAACAGGGGGGCAATCAGCCCCAGCATTTT
NA TRBJ1-6 TRBD1 TRBV10-3 CAISLLGQYNSPLHF TGTGCCATCAGTTTATTGGGACAGTATAATTCACCCCTCCACTTT
NA TRBJ2-5 TRBD1 TRBV5-8 CASSSDRKNQETQYF TGTGCCAGCAGCTCGGACAGGAAGAACCAAGAGACCCAGTACTTC
NA TRBJ1-2 NA TRBV25-1 CASSEPGYGYTF TGTGCCAGCAGTGAACCAGGGTATGGCTACACCTTC
NA TRBJ2-1 TRBD2 TRBV7-3 CASSLGLAGAEQFF TGTGCCAGCAGCTTAGGCCTAGCGGGAGCTGAGCAGTTCTTC